The clone carrying this TCR beta chain turned up a few times. TCRdb ran MiXCR on the 5' RACE reads and lists one entry per CDR3 protein. Of fewer than 600,000 distinct CDR3 sequences in the sample, less than 25% were seen once. Trimming removed 2 bases at V and 5 bases at J, with 12 bases between. Germline CDR1 and CDR2: KGHSH and LQKENI. The CDR3 sequence is 14 residues long. The data originate from a study of T-cell memory formation after mild COVID-19. The sequenced sample was PBMCs or a T cell subset sorted from them (not recorded which). V gene TRBV18 combines with J gene TRBJ1-1; D is unclear. The sequence was obtained from an adult woman who had mild COVID-19 (a few samples of this study predate the infection). Cell type and time point are not known. The CDR3 region has the DNA TGTGCCAGCTCACCATTCCAGGATGGGACTGAAGCTTTCTTT. Translating gives CASSPFQDGTEAFF.